Listed below are T cell receptor beta chains from one sample, sequenced in a study of T cell clonotyping in hematopoietic cell transplantation. Assay: immunoSEQ multiplex PCR; the TCRdb copy retains only in-frame clones and omits some. The data hold approximately 6,100 clones, with approximately 30% observed a single time. Sequences were derived from peripheral blood mononuclear cells, sampled 30 days after allogeneic stem cell transplant. The receptors originated from a female patient in her 50s who had an allogeneic stem cell transplant from an unrelated donor, so the T cells may come from the graft donor. Some clones in this sample may be carry-over from other donors' samples. The CDR3 runs from the conserved cysteine through the conserved F or W. Fields, in order: clone size, D gene, V gene, J gene, CDR3 DNA, CDR3 protein. D genes are given only for firm matches. Clone size is shown for a subset of rows, as once, few, many or a class of expanded clone.

abundance: .
d_gene: .
v_gene: TRBV19
j_gene: TRBJ2-1
CDR3nt: TGTGCCAGTAGACAGGACTCGAGCTCCTACAATGAGCAGTTCTTC
CDR3aa: CASRQDSSSYNEQFF

abundance: .
d_gene: TRBD1
v_gene: TRBV5-1
j_gene: TRBJ1-4
CDR3nt: TGCGCCAGCAGCCTCACAGGGGGCTCAAGCGGCGACGGACTGTTTTTT
CDR3aa: CASSLTGGSSGDGLFF

abundance: few
d_gene: .
v_gene: TRBV6-5
j_gene: TRBJ1-4
CDR3nt: TGTGCCAGCAGTTACTCGGGAGCGGACGAAAAACTGTTTTTT
CDR3aa: CASSYSGADEKLFF

abundance: medium-sized
d_gene: .
v_gene: TRBV29-1
j_gene: TRBJ1-1
CDR3nt: TGCAGCGCCGAGGGCAGGGAAGATGGGAACACTGAAGCTTTCTTT
CDR3aa: CSAEGREDGNTEAFF

abundance: .
d_gene: .
v_gene: TRBV30
j_gene: TRBJ1-1
CDR3nt: TGTGCCTGGAGTGTACTTTTGCGGGGAACTGAAGCTTTCTTT
CDR3aa: CAWSVLLRGTEAFF

abundance: few
d_gene: .
v_gene: TRBV20-1
j_gene: TRBJ2-7
CDR3nt: TGCAGTGCGTGGAGGGACTACGAGCAGTACTTC
CDR3aa: CSAWRDYEQYF

abundance: few
d_gene: .
v_gene: TRBV9
j_gene: TRBJ1-1
CDR3nt: TGTGCCAGCAGCGTAAGTGGGAACACTGAAGCTTTCTTT
CDR3aa: CASSVSGNTEAFF

abundance: .
d_gene: .
v_gene: TRBV5-6
j_gene: TRBJ1-2
CDR3nt: TGTGCCAGCAGCCCCTGGAGGGTCTACGGCTACACCTTC
CDR3aa: CASSPWRVYGYTF

abundance: .
d_gene: .
v_gene: TRBV30
j_gene: TRBJ2-5
CDR3nt: TGTGCCTGGACACAGTCTAGCGAGACCCAGTACTTC
CDR3aa: CAWTQSSETQYF

abundance: .
d_gene: TRBD1
v_gene: TRBV30
j_gene: TRBJ2-7
CDR3nt: TGTGCCTGGAGCCACCTAGGGACAGGGGTCTACGAGCAGTACTTC
CDR3aa: CAWSHLGTGVYEQYF

abundance: few
d_gene: TRBD1
v_gene: TRBV4-2
j_gene: TRBJ2-7
CDR3nt: TGTGCCAGCAGCCAAGGAGGGACAGGGGACTACGAGCAGTACTTC
CDR3aa: CASSQGGTGDYEQYF

abundance: .
d_gene: TRBD1
v_gene: TRBV30
j_gene: TRBJ1-2
CDR3nt: TGTGCCTGGAGTGTACAGGGGGCTGGTGGCTACACCTTC
CDR3aa: CAWSVQGAGGYTF

abundance: .
d_gene: .
v_gene: TRBV11-3
j_gene: TRBJ2-7
CDR3nt: TGTGCCAGCAGCTTAGGGCCGGACCTCTACGAGCAGTACTTC
CDR3aa: CASSLGPDLYEQYF

abundance: .
d_gene: .
v_gene: TRBV6-5
j_gene: TRBJ2-7
CDR3nt: TGTGCCAGCAGACCCCCTGGAGTGTACGAGCAGTACTTC
CDR3aa: CASRPPGVYEQYF

abundance: few
d_gene: .
v_gene: TRBV29-1
j_gene: TRBJ1-1
CDR3nt: TGCAGCGCTCGGATCGGGGCTGAAGCTTTCTTT
CDR3aa: CSARIGAEAFF

abundance: .
d_gene: TRBD2
v_gene: TRBV29-1
j_gene: TRBJ2-3
CDR3nt: TGCAGCGTCGGACTAGCGGGGGGCAGCACAGATACGCAGTATTTT
CDR3aa: CSVGLAGGSTDTQYF

abundance: .
d_gene: .
v_gene: TRBV6-5
j_gene: TRBJ1-2
CDR3nt: TGTGCCATCAGTGAAGACGGGAGAGATGGCTACACCTTC
CDR3aa: CAISEDGRDGYTF

abundance: few
d_gene: .
v_gene: TRBV30
j_gene: TRBJ2-5
CDR3nt: TGTGCCTGGAGTGTCGATGGCCGGGGGACCCAGTACTTC
CDR3aa: CAWSVDGRGTQYF

abundance: .
d_gene: TRBD1
v_gene: TRBV11-2
j_gene: TRBJ2-5
CDR3nt: TGTGCCAGCAGCACGGGACAGGTCGAAGAGACCCAGTACTTC
CDR3aa: CASSTGQVEETQYF

abundance: .
d_gene: .
v_gene: TRBV29-1
j_gene: TRBJ1-2
CDR3nt: TGCAGCGTTGAAGTAGGAGGGAATGGCGGCTACACCTTC
CDR3aa: CSVEVGGNGGYTF

abundance: .
d_gene: .
v_gene: TRBV25-1
j_gene: TRBJ1-6
CDR3nt: TGTGCCAGCAGGAGTCCCTCCTATAATTCACCCCTCCACTTT
CDR3aa: CASRSPSYNSPLHF

abundance: few
d_gene: TRBD2
v_gene: TRBV5-6
j_gene: TRBJ2-7
CDR3nt: TGTGCCAGCAGCTGGGAAGCGGGACCCTACGAGCAGTACTTC
CDR3aa: CASSWEAGPYEQYF

abundance: .
d_gene: .
v_gene: TRBV19
j_gene: TRBJ1-5
CDR3nt: TGTGCCAGTAGCCCTCAGGGGAGGGGGCAGCCCCAGCATTTT
CDR3aa: CASSPQGRGQPQHF

abundance: .
d_gene: .
v_gene: TRBV28
j_gene: TRBJ2-7
CDR3nt: TGTGCCAGCAGTTTGGAGCGACGGGGCTACGAGCAGTACTTC
CDR3aa: CASSLERRGYEQYF

abundance: .
d_gene: .
v_gene: TRBV30
j_gene: TRBJ1-4
CDR3nt: TGTGCCTTCCGAGGTGCCTTCAATGAAAAACTGTTTTTT
CDR3aa: CAFRGAFNEKLFF

abundance: .
d_gene: TRBD2
v_gene: TRBV30
j_gene: TRBJ2-1
CDR3nt: TGTGCCTGGAGTGAGGGACTAGTAGGTGAGCAGTTCTTC
CDR3aa: CAWSEGLVGEQFF

abundance: .
d_gene: .
v_gene: TRBV30
j_gene: TRBJ2-7
CDR3nt: TGTGCCTGGAGTGTACCTAGATCCGGGACTGTCGGGCAGTACTTC
CDR3aa: CAWSVPRSGTVGQYF

abundance: .
d_gene: .
v_gene: TRBV25-1
j_gene: TRBJ2-5
CDR3nt: TGTGCCAGCAGTTCACTAGCCTTAAGGGAGACCCAGTACTTC
CDR3aa: CASSSLALRETQYF

abundance: .
d_gene: .
v_gene: TRBV30
j_gene: TRBJ1-2
CDR3nt: TGTGCCTCGGGGGAAGGTTATACCTATGGCTACACCTTC
CDR3aa: CASGEGYTYGYTF

abundance: large
d_gene: .
v_gene: TRBV2
j_gene: TRBJ1-2
CDR3nt: TGTGCCAGCAGTGTAGGGGTAGACTACGATAGCTACACCTTC
CDR3aa: CASSVGVDYDSYTF

abundance: few
d_gene: .
v_gene: TRBV20-1
j_gene: TRBJ2-7
CDR3nt: TGCAGTGCTAGAGTCACCTACGAGCAGTACTTC
CDR3aa: CSARVTYEQYF

abundance: medium-sized
d_gene: .
v_gene: TRBV7-9
j_gene: TRBJ1-1
CDR3nt: TGTGCCATCGTGACCGGTGGGAACACTGAAGCTTTCTTT
CDR3aa: CAIVTGGNTEAFF

abundance: .
d_gene: .
v_gene: TRBV25-1
j_gene: TRBJ1-1
CDR3nt: TGTGCCAGCAGCCACGAACGGGTCGCTGAAGCTTTCTTT
CDR3aa: CASSHERVAEAFF

abundance: few
d_gene: .
v_gene: TRBV7-6
j_gene: TRBJ2-7
CDR3nt: TGTGCCAGCAGCTTAGGGGCCGCTGCCTACGAGCAGTACTTC
CDR3aa: CASSLGAAAYEQYF

abundance: .
d_gene: .
v_gene: TRBV6-5
j_gene: TRBJ1-3
CDR3nt: TGTGCCAGCAGTTACCGGGACCCTGTGTCTGGAAACACCATATATTTT
CDR3aa: CASSYRDPVSGNTIYF

abundance: .
d_gene: TRBD1
v_gene: TRBV30
j_gene: TRBJ1-1
CDR3nt: TGTGCCTGGAGTGTACTACAGGGGGCTTTCTTT
CDR3aa: CAWSVLQGAFF

abundance: .
d_gene: .
v_gene: TRBV30
j_gene: TRBJ1-1
CDR3nt: TGTGCCTGGAGTCCCCTAGCAGGCAGGTTAACAAGCACTGAAGCTTTCTTT
CDR3aa: CAWSPLAGRLTSTEAFF